Included here is one T cell receptor beta chain sequence, with context. At least ten counts were recorded for this clonotype. This clone's antigen is unknown. No much larger clonotype is one base removed from it; base qualities were not supplied. This sample was taken from a study of T cells in Graves' hyperthyroidism and ophthalmopathy (dated by TCRdb to 2018 to 2020). Describing the broader study: Peripheral blood was sampled at the time of initial diagnosis, prior to any treatment. To identify distinguishing TCR V-J signatures, a discovery cohort of some 99 patients was used, comprising 40 to 45 with Graves' ophthalmopathy and under 60 with stable Graves' hyperthyroidism. Prospective prediction of ophthalmopathy was tested in an independent validation cohort consisting of 18 hyperthyroidism patients and 15 to 17 patients who later progressed to ophthalmopathy. The 80 to 100 discovery patients were randomly divided into training and test sets at a 7:3 ratio. Thyroid tissue and blood T-cell repertoires from about six Graves' hyperthyroidism patients were also compared in the study. Once sampling was done, hyperthyroidism patients were given methimazole at a starting dose of 30 mg daily, whereas ophthalmopathy patients were given high-dose intravenous methylprednisolone. The paper reports TCR Vbeta CDR3 sequencing of over 120 peripheral blood samples: under 45 ophthalmopathy, fewer than 80 hyperthyroidism and 17 progressor patients. The paper as a whole reports these results and caveats: In validation, progression to ophthalmopathy was predicted by the model with 55% to 71% sensitivity and 72% to 80% specificity, a median of 6.5 months before onset. Sample size was not statistically predetermined, and investigators were not blinded to group allocation. In cross-validation, a model built on a 13 V-J signature told ophthalmopathy apart from stable hyperthyroidism with 87.88% sensitivity and roughly 83% specificity, and in testing the same model reached 80%/75%. Most expanded thyroid clonotypes (frequency above 0.001) were also found in blood, which suggests that blood repertoires may mirror thyroid immune responses.

TCR beta CDR3 regions were amplified from RNA transcripts. The first round of RT-PCR for the TCR CDR3 was performed with the HTBI primer set and the Qiagen OneStep RT-PCR kit. A second multiplex PCR round built the libraries, followed by size selection and purification. The libraries were sequenced on an Illumina HiSeq2000 using paired-end 100 bp reads. Turning to the authors' computational methods: SOAPnuke was used to process the raw data, removing reads that contained adapters or uncalled bases, had a mean Phred below 15, or lacked an exact match to the constant primer or identifier. COPE v1.2.5 was used to merge the high-quality paired reads, and each unique nucleotide sequence was defined as a clonotype. MiTCR v1.1 was used to align the clonotypes against IMGT TRBV, TRBD and TRBJ reference segments. Analysis was restricted to V-J combinations with a frequency above 0.0001, which covered roughly 99% of repertoires. The TCS score was defined as F50 (clonal expansion) divided by E x V (chaos), with BLOSUM62-based TCRdist calculated between CDR3 peptides within each V-J. Welch's t-statistics and random forest reduced around 520 V-J features to 13, which were used in a naive Bayes classifier (R e1071). TCRdb redid the processing of the public reads, applying fastp at Q25 and MiXCR, and retained in-frame beta chains. CDR3 protein sequences are deduplicated, and each keeps its most common genes and DNA. These V and J calls rely on TCRdb rather than the paper's analysis. A total of under 500,000 distinct CDR3 sequences appear in this sample, around an eighth of them only once. The top ten constitute around 28% of the sample.

In the ophthalmopathy patients, disease was moderately to severely active, with a Clinical Activity Score of 3 or more, a NOSPECS grade of 4 or more, and a duration of less than 3 months. The study excluded patients with uncontrolled infections, other autoimmune diseases, pregnancy or lactation. Diagnoses were based on clinical symptoms, serum thyroxine and TRAb, thyroid ultrasound and orbital computed tomography. Ficoll-Paque density gradient centrifugation was used to isolate PBMCs from about 10 ml of fresh peripheral blood. Trizol reagent was used to extract total RNA, and RNA quality was then checked on an Agilent 2100 Bioanalyzer. From cysteine to phenylalanine, the CDR3 is 13 amino acids long. Here the CDR3 DNA is all that survives: 39 bases in frame from base 1. For CDR1 and CDR2, the germline V gene lists SGHNT and YENEEA. Trimmed from V: 5 bases; trimmed from J: 9 bases; junction bases lacking a gene match: 7.

The receptor was isolated from a man between 50 and 59 years old with Graves' ophthalmopathy. The chain is made from TRBV11-3 and TRBJ2-1; a stretch of 7 junction bases matches TRBD1. The sample comprised blood. The DNA is as follows: TGTGCCAGCAGCAAAACAGGGGACAGTGAGCAGTTCTTC. Translated, this is CASSKTGDSEQFF. This CDR3, with the reference TRBV11-3 and TRBJ2-1 proteins standing in past its ends, gives the full variable domain EAGVVQSPRYKIIEKKQPVAFWCNPISGHNTLYWYLQNLGQGPELLIRYENEEAVDDSQLPKDRFSAERLKGVDSTLKIQPAELGDSAVYLCASSKTGDSEQFFGPGTRLTVL.